These 16 T cell receptor beta chains were sequenced from one sample in a study of shared clonotypes between healthy human individuals. TCRdb's table, derived via immunoSEQ multiplex PCR, lists solely in-frame clones and lacks some. Of hundreds of thousands of clones in the sample, 95% to 97% were seen once. As defined, naive CD8 cells were CD45RO-negative and positively selected for CCR7, with terminally differentiated effector memory CD45RA+ cells excluded. The sample was naive CD8+ T cells sorted from blood. The source of these receptors is a woman younger than 45 in good health.

This chain links TRBV4-1 with TRBJ1-2, with 7 bases matching TRBD1. The V segment lost 3 bases and the J segment 0 bases; nucleotides outside the gene matches: 10. From germline, CDR1 is MGHRA and CDR2 YSYEKL. CDR3 size: 17 residues. CDR3 residues: CASSQAPGQTANYGYTF. In DNA, the CDR3 is TGCGCCAGCAGCCAGGCTCCGGGACAGACAGCTAACTATGGCTACACCTTC.

This clone showed up just once. J is TRBJ1-2 and V is TRBV29-1; D not resolved. CDR1 and CDR2 (germline): SQVTM, ANQGSEA. The V end lost 8 bases, the J end lost 5 bases, and 12 bases lay between the germline ends. This CDR3 contains 11 residues. Written as DNA, the CDR3 is TGCAGCCTACGGACTTTTTATGGCTACACCTTC. This gives the protein CSLRTFYGYTF.

The chain links TRBV2 to TRBJ2-7; 9 nucleotides align to TRBD1. V shed 4 bases, J shed 6 bases, and the junction held 7 bases outside the gene matches. CDR1 is SNHLY, CDR2 FYNNEI, per germline. The CDR3 extends over 14 amino acids. The CDR3 DNA is TGTGCCAGCAGTGCCGGGACAGGGTCCCTCGAGCAGTACTTC. Protein product: CASSAGTGSLEQYF. Together with reference TRBV2 and TRBJ2-7, the CDR3 gives the full variable domain: EPEVTQTPSHQVTQMGQEVILRCVPISNHLYFYWYRQILGQKVEFLVSFYNNEISEKSEIFDDQFSVERPDGSNFTLKIRSTKLEDSAMYFCASSAGTGSLEQYFGPGTRLTVT.

This chain joins TRBV4-1 and TRBJ2-7; 10 positions agree with TRBD2. The CDR3 totals 15 residues. From germline, CDR1 is MGHRA and CDR2 YSYEKL. V lost 4 bases, J lost 2 bases, and 5 bases stayed unmatched. The CDR3 sequence: CASSLGTSETYEQYF. As DNA, the CDR3 is TGCGCCAGCAGCCTAGGGACTAGCGAAACCTACGAGCAGTACTTC.

The gene calls are TRBV27 and TRBJ2-1; 7 bases are a match to TRBD2. CDR1 and CDR2 (germline): MNHEY, SMNVEV (reference sequence). The CDR3 has 17 residues. The V gene end was trimmed by 4 bases and the J gene end by 4 bases; junction bases not matched to a gene: 13. This chain's CDR3 is CASSSQTGLTSYNEQFF. The CDR3 DNA follows: TGTGCCAGCAGTTCCCAAACGGGACTAACTTCTTACAATGAGCAGTTCTTC.

This chain uses TRBV13 with TRBJ2-3; 9 nucleotides match TRBD2. Germline V CDR1 and CDR2: PRHDT, FYEKMQ (reference sequence). With 5 bases clipped from V and 2 bases from J, the junction kept 8 bases outside the gene matches. The CDR3 sequence is 16 residues long. This CDR3 is CASSLRLAGTTDTQYF. Here the CDR3 DNA reads TGTGCCAGCAGCCTCCGGCTAGCGGGGACCACAGATACGCAGTATTTT.

V usage is TRBV2 and J usage is TRBJ2-5; a weak D match, TRBD1 (5 bases). The CDR3 runs 16 residues. Germline CDR1 reads SNHLY; CDR2 reads FYNNEI. V shed 2 bases and J shed 0 bases, with 13 bases lying between them. The CDR3 region has the DNA TGTGCCAGCAGTGAACAAGAAGGACACCACCAAGAGACCCAGTACTTC. It encodes CASSEQEGHHQETQYF.

A few counts support this clone. CDR3: CASSGDAAGQYF. The CDR3 DNA reads TGTGCCAGCAGCGGGGATGCCGCCGGGCAGTACTTC. The rearrangement joins TRBV7-9 to TRBJ2-7, with no clear D. Germline assignment: CDR1 SEHNR and CDR2 FQNEAQ (reference sequence). Trimming left V 5 bases short and J 9 bases short, with 14 bases between. This CDR3 comprises 12 residues.

The rearrangement uses TRBV28 and TRBJ1-5; D call uncertain. This CDR3 region has 15 residues. Looked up from germline, CDR1 is MDHEN and CDR2 is SYDVKM. Trimming removed 6 bases from V and 0 bases from J, with 12 bases in between. CDR3 amino acids: CASSSGSYSNQPQHF. The CDR3 DNA sequence: TGTGCCAGCAGCTCAGGATCCTATAGCAATCAGCCCCAGCATTTT.

The chain links TRBV30 to TRBJ2-7; 13 bases match TRBD2. Germline V CDR1 and CDR2: GTSNPN, SVGIG (reference sequence). The CDR3 runs to 15 residues. V was pared by 2 bases and J by 2 bases, with 3 bases of the junction left unmatched. The CDR3 DNA reads as TGTGCCTGGAGTAAAACTAGCGGGAGGGCCTACGAGCAGTACTTC. Amino acids: CAWSKTSGRAYEQYF.

The gene calls are TRBV7-8 and TRBJ1-2, with D possibly TRBD1 on 5 matching bases. V lost 6 bases and J 5 bases, leaving 16 bases between the germline ends. The CDR3 sequence is 14 residues long. Germline assignment: CDR1 SGHVS and CDR2 FQNEAQ. The CDR3 sequence: CASRDDSNGYGYTF. DNA of the CDR3: TGTGCCAGCAGGGATGACAGCAACGGGTATGGCTACACCTTC. Complete variable domain (other parts from reference TRBV7-8 and TRBJ1-2): GAGVSQSPRYKVAKRGQDVALRCDPISGHVSLFWYQQALGQGPEFLTYFQNEAQLDKSGLPSDRFFAERPEGSVSTLKIQRTQQEDSAVYLCASRDDSNGYGYTFGSGTRLTVV.

This chain connects TRBV7-9 to TRBJ2-5; D remains ambiguous. The germline gives CDR1 SEHNR, CDR2 FQNEAQ (reference sequence). There are 13 residues in the CDR3. V lost 5 bases and J 3 bases, leaving 10 bases between the germline ends. The CDR3: CASSLTQEETQYF. In nucleotides, the CDR3 is TGTGCCAGCAGCCTTACGCAGGAAGAGACCCAGTACTTC.

V and J are TRBV13 and TRBJ2-1, with 8 bases that match TRBD2. Trimming removed 6 bases from V and 5 bases from J; junction bases left unmatched: 9. This CDR3 spans 15 amino acids. In germline, CDR1 is PRHDT, CDR2 FYEKMQ (reference sequence). DNA of the CDR3: TGTGCCAGCAGGACGATCAGCGGGAGAAACAATGAGCAGTTCTTC. Encoded protein: CASRTISGRNNEQFF. The full variable domain, completed using reference TRBV13 and TRBJ2-1, is AAGVIQSPRHLIKEKRETATLKCYPIPRHDTVYWYQQGPGQDPQFLISFYEKMQSDKGSIPDRFSAQQFSDYHSELNMSSLELGDSALYFCASRTISGRNNEQFFGPGTRLTVL.

V gene TRBV9 combines with J gene TRBJ2-7; TRBD2 agrees at 8 bases. Germline values: CDR1 SGDLS, CDR2 YYNGEE. J lost 6 bases, V lost 4 bases, and 9 bases had no gene match. This CDR3 contains 14 residues. The CDR3 DNA follows: TGTGCCAGCAGCCCAAGGACTAGCAGTAGCGAGCAGTACTTC. Translated: CASSPRTSSSEQYF.

The chain carries TRBV28 and TRBJ2-6; TRBD2 matches 8 bases. The J segment lost 2 bases and the V segment lost 2 bases, leaving 5 bases of the junction unmatched. The CDR3 runs 17 residues. Germline V gene sequence: CDR1 MDHEN, CDR2 SYDVKM. CDR3 residues: CASSLLAGDPGANVLTF. The CDR3, as DNA: TGTGCCAGCAGTTTACTAGCGGGTGACCCTGGGGCCAACGTCCTGACTTTC.

Of note for this clone: This sample includes further DNA sequences coding for the same CDR3. V and J are TRBV19 and TRBJ2-7, with D possibly being TRBD2 (5 bases). The CDR3 covers 14 residues. CDR1 is LNHDA, CDR2 SQIVND, per germline (reference sequence). Trimming cost V 3 bases and J 4 bases, with 13 bases left between them. CDR3 nucleotides: TGTGCCAGTAGTATCGGGCTAGCCTCTTACGAGCAGTACTTC. This translates into CASSIGLASYEQYF.